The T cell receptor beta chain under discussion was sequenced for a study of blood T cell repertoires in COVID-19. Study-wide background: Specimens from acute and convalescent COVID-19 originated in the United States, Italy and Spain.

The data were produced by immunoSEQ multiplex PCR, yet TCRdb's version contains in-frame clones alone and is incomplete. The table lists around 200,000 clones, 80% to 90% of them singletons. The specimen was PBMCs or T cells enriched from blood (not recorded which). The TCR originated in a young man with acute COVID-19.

The CDR3 region has the DNA TGTGCCAGCAGCCTAGCGGGGCACCAGCAAGAGACCCAGTACTTC. Translation gives CASSLAGHQQETQYF. The J gene is TRBJ2-5, the V gene TRBV7-3; TRBD2 matches 9 bases. The V and J ends lost 5 bases and 2 bases, in that order; junction bases with no gene match: 6. CDR3 length: 15 amino acids. Germline CDR1 reads SGHTA; CDR2 reads FQGTGA.